The rows below give T cell receptor beta chains drawn from one sample of a study of naive and memory T cell subsets. TCRdb reanalysed the UMI-ligation and nested PCR reads using MiXCR and keeps one entry per CDR3 protein. The table lists 98,000 or so distinct CDR3 sequences, roughly 15% of them singletons, with about 3% in the top ten. The sequenced sample was naive CD8+ T cells from blood. Receptors originate from a human donor in good health. Both conserved end residues are part of each CDR3. The D gene is left open where the match is weak. Size is stated for part of the rows, as once, few or many counts, or as a class when the clone is expanded.

13	.	TRBV15	TRBJ1-5	.	TGTGCCACCAGCTCCACAGGGAATCAGCCCCAGCATTTT	CATSSTGNQPQHF
14	.	TRBV3-1	TRBJ1-1	.	TGTGCCAGCAGCCAAGGGTGGATGCTACCTGAAGCTTTCTTT	CASSQGWMLPEAFF
13	few	TRBV24-1	TRBJ2-1	.	TGTGCCACCGGCCGGGGGATTCGCAATGAGCAGTTCTTC	CATGRGIRNEQFF
16	.	TRBV2	TRBJ2-3	.	TGTGCCAGCACCCCCGGGACTTGGAGTAGCACAGATACGCAGTATTTT	CASTPGTWSSTDTQYF
12	once	TRBV30	TRBJ2-1	.	TGTGCCTGGAGTCCGTCGGGACATGAGCAGTTCTTC	CAWSPSGHEQFF
13	many	TRBV7-6	TRBJ2-5	.	TGTGCCAGCAGCTTACTGACTCAAGAGACCCAGTACTTC	CASSLLTQETQYF
14	few	TRBV28	TRBJ2-5	TRBD2	TGTGCCAGCAGTTTTACGGGGGGGGAAGAGACCCAGTACTTC	CASSFTGGEETQYF
17	.	TRBV19	TRBJ2-2	.	TGTGCCAGTAGTATTGGGAGGCAGTCTGTGTTCACCGGGGAGCTGTTTTTT	CASSIGRQSVFTGELFF
15	.	TRBV9	TRBJ2-1	TRBD1	TGTGCCAGCAGCCCCCGCAGGGGGCTAAACAATGAGCAGTTCTTC	CASSPRRGLNNEQFF
13	many	TRBV15	TRBJ1-4	.	TGTGCCACCGGGGACGGACGTAATGAAAAACTGTTTTTT	CATGDGRNEKLFF
14	many	TRBV6-6	TRBJ1-5	.	TGTGCCAGCAGTTACTCAGTGCCACCGGAGCCCCAGCATTTT	CASSYSVPPEPQHF
13	many	TRBV29-1	TRBJ2-7	TRBD2	TGCAGCGTAAGCGGGAAATCTGGTAGGGAGCAGTACTTC	CSVSGKSGREQYF
19	few	TRBV6-2/TRBV6-3	TRBJ2-1	.	TGTGCCAGCAGTTACCCCCAACTCCGATGGTCGCTCGGCGACAATGAGCAGTTCTTC	CASSYPQLRWSLGDNEQFF
13	many	TRBV12-3/TRBV12-4	TRBJ1-1	.	TGTGCCAGCAGTGGGGGGCTGGGCACTGAAGCTTTCTTT	CASSGGLGTEAFF
15	.	TRBV24-1	TRBJ1-2	.	TGTGCCACCAGTGACGGTCCAGGGAGCAGCGGAGGCTACACCTTC	CATSDGPGSSGGYTF
13	many	TRBV24-1	TRBJ1-1	.	TGTGCCATCACGCGGGGGGCGAGCACTGAAGCTTTCTTT	CAITRGASTEAFF
15	.	TRBV7-8	TRBJ2-1	TRBD2	TGTGCCGGTTCTAGCGGACCAAGTACCTACAATGAGCAGTTCTTC	CAGSSGPSTYNEQFF
15	.	TRBV7-9	TRBJ1-2	.	TGTGCCAGCAGCCCTGTGGGGGATCCAGGCTATGGCTACACCTTC	CASSPVGDPGYGYTF
12	medium-sized	TRBV4-3	TRBJ2-1	.	TGCGCCAGCAGCCTTTGGGGGGATGAGCAGTTCTTC	CASSLWGDEQFF
14	once	TRBV19	TRBJ1-1	.	TGTGCCAGTAGTCCCTACCGAGGAGACACTGAAGCTTTCTTT	CASSPYRGDTEAFF
15	.	TRBV19	TRBJ2-1	.	TGTGCCAGTAGCGCCGGGATGAGCTCCTACAATGAGCAGTTCTTC	CASSAGMSSYNEQFF
13	many	TRBV4-3	TRBJ1-6	.	TGCGCCAGCAGCCAAGTCAGGGATTCACCCCTCCACTTT	CASSQVRDSPLHF